The 31 T cell receptor beta chains reported below all come from one sample, sequenced in a study of T cells in Graves' hyperthyroidism and ophthalmopathy (dated by TCRdb to 2018 to 2020). The library was generated by multiplex PCR. Sequencing relied on an Illumina HiSeq 2000. The TCR beta CDR3 regions were amplified from RNA transcripts. For the first round of RT-PCR on the TCR CDR3, the HTBI primer set was used together with the Qiagen OneStep RT-PCR kit. TCRdb trimmed the raw reads at Q25, called clones with MiXCR and kept productive beta chains. Duplicate CDR3 protein sequences are folded into a single record with the most common DNA and genes. In all, the sample holds roughly 400,000 distinct CDR3 sequences, and about 14% of those were seen once. Clones ranked in the top ten supply around 30% of the sample. The sequencing input was blood. These receptors all come from a man in his forties or fifties with Graves' ophthalmopathy.

This clonotype was seen repeatedly, ten times or more. This chain connects TRBV10-3 to TRBJ1-1, with 7 bases that match TRBD1. The CDR3 has 15 residues. Per the germline V gene, CDR1 is ENHRY and CDR2 is SYGVKD. V dropped 6 bases and J dropped 5; count of bases not matched to a gene: 12. The CDR3: CAIRQTGSRETEAFF. The CDR3 coding sequence is TGTGCCATCAGACAGACAGGGTCTCGGGAGACTGAAGCTTTCTTT.

This clonotype came up many times. The chain combines TRBV30 with TRBJ2-7; no firm D call. This CDR3 comprises 12 residues. V lost 1 base and J lost 4, with 8 bases in between. From germline, CDR1 is GTSNPN and CDR2 SVGIG (reference sequence). The CDR3 region has the DNA TGTGCCTGGAGTGCCGACAAGTACGAGCAGTACTTC. Translation: CAWSADKYEQYF.

This clonotype came up many times. This rearrangement joins TRBV7-8 to TRBJ2-5; 7 nucleotides match TRBD1. From germline, CDR1 is SGHVS and CDR2 FQNEAQ. The J segment lost 0 bases and the V segment lost 5 bases, leaving 6 bases of the junction unmatched. The CDR3 covers 15 residues. The CDR3 here is CASSRGTVYQETQYF. CDR3 nucleotides: TGTGCCAGCAGCCGTGGGACAGTCTACCAAGAGACCCAGTACTTC.

This clonotype occurred a few times. Since a much larger clone is just one base distant, this may be a read error. V gene TRBV11-1 combines with J gene TRBJ1-1; possibly TRBD1 for D (5 bases). The CDR3 runs 13 residues. Germline V gene data show CDR1 as SGHAT and CDR2 as FQDESV (reference sequence). In DNA form, the CDR3 reads TGTGCCAGCAGCATCAACAGGAACACTGAAGCTTCCTTT. Amino acids: CASSINRNTEASF.

V is TRBV19 and J is TRBJ1-2, with no clear D. Germline loops: CDR1 LNHDA, CDR2 SQIVND (reference sequence). The CDR3 contains 13 residues. The ends were cut back, 1 base at V and 6 bases at J, with 9 bases in the middle. The CDR3: CASSIAAGDGYTF. The DNA for the CDR3 is TGTGCCAGTAGTATAGCAGCAGGAGATGGCTACACCTTC.

The chain is built from TRBV11-2 and TRBJ1-2; no clear D gene. V was pared by 4 bases and J by 6 bases, with 12 bases between. Looked up from germline, CDR1 is SGHAT and CDR2 is FQNNGV. The CDR3 has 13 residues. The CDR3: CASSSFLKDGYTF. The CDR3 nucleotides read TGTGCCAGCAGCTCCTTTCTAAAGGATGGCTACACCTTC.

On this clonotype: This clone may be a read error of a much larger clone one base away. The chain links TRBV5-1 to TRBJ2-1, with TRBD2 matching 16 bases. The CDR3 covers 17 residues. The germline V gene has CDR1 SGHRS and CDR2 YFSETQ. CDR3 nucleotide sequence: TGCGCCAACAGCGGGACTAGCGGGAGGGCGGGGTACAATGAGCAGTTCTTC. Translated: CANSGTSGRAGYNEQFF.

This clonotype has a count of ten or more. V and J are TRBV27 and TRBJ2-3, with 8 bases that match TRBD2. Germline lookup yields CDR1 MNHEY and CDR2 SMNVEV (reference sequence). The V and J ends lost 7 bases and 3 bases, in that order; junction bases with no gene match: 6. CDR3 size: 14 residues. CDR3 nucleotides: TGTGCCAGCACCCTAGGACTAGCTACAGATACGCAGTATTTT. Its translation is CASTLGLATDTQYF.

This clonotype was picked up many times. This chain connects TRBV20-1 to TRBJ1-1; D unresolved. There are 18 residues in the CDR3. With 0 bases removed from V and 4 bases from J, the gap between germline ends came to 24 bases. Germline V lookup: CDR1 DFQATT, CDR2 SNEGSKA (reference sequence). The CDR3 sequence: CSARDHREGVPLFTEAFF. The CDR3 nucleotides read TGCAGTGCTAGAGATCATAGGGAAGGCGTCCCCCTCTTCACTGAAGCTTTCTTT.

This clonotype was recorded at least ten times. V usage is TRBV12-3 or TRBV12-4 and J usage is TRBJ2-1; possibly TRBD1 for D (6 bases). V lost 7 bases and J lost 9, with 13 bases in between. The CDR3 runs 12 residues. The CDR3 sequence: CASTFLGAEQFF. DNA of the CDR3: TGTGCCAGCACCTTCCTGGGGGCTGAGCAGTTCTTC.

Ten or more counts support this clonotype. V and J are TRBV20-1 and TRBJ1-5; the match to TRBD1 covers 7 bases. The germline CDR1 and CDR2 sequences are DFQATT and SNEGSKA (reference sequence). The CDR3 totals 14 residues. After removal of 5 bases from V and 3 bases from J, the junction contained 7 bases not matched to a gene. As DNA, the CDR3 is TGCAGTGCTTCCGGGACAGCAAACAATCAGCCCCAGCATTTT. As protein: CSASGTANNQPQHF.

The chain recombines TRBV15 with TRBJ2-7; TRBD2 aligns across 9 bases. Germline lookup yields CDR1 LNHNV and CDR2 YYDKDF (reference sequence). Germline trimming cut 5 bases from V and 3 bases from J; bases unmatched to any gene: 5. CDR3 length equals 14 residues. CDR3 DNA: TGTGCCACCAGCCCCGGGACTAGCCACTACGAGCAGTACTTC. It codes for CATSPGTSHYEQYF.

This clonotype showed up many times. The genes are TRBV30 and TRBJ1-1; TRBD1 might be the D (6 bases). Trimming stripped 8 bases from V and 4 bases from J, with 26 bases between. The CDR3 contains 16 residues. CDR1 is GTSNPN, CDR2 SVGIG, per germline (reference sequence). CDR3: CAHGRTGAPQRTEAFF. CDR3 nucleotides: TGTGCCCATGGCCGGACGGGGGCACCCCAGCGCACTGAAGCTTTCTTT.

The sample holds many counts of this clonotype. The chain joins TRBV20-1 to TRBJ1-4, with D perhaps TRBD1 (6 bases). Trimming shortened V by 4 bases and J by 7 bases, and 25 bases separated the two germline ends. The CDR3 is 17 residues long. The germline gives CDR1 DFQATT, CDR2 SNEGSKA (reference sequence). The CDR3 sequence: CSAIGYLRLDSGEKLFF. In DNA, the CDR3 is TGCAGTGCTATTGGGTATCTGCGTTTGGACAGCGGTGAAAAACTGTTTTTT.

V usage is TRBV27 and J usage is TRBJ2-3, with D possibly TRBD2 on 5 matching bases. V gave up 3 bases and J gave up 1 base, with 8 bases separating them. The V gene's germline CDR1 is MNHEY and CDR2 SMNVEV (reference sequence). The CDR3 totals 14 residues. CDR3 residues: CASSFERGTDTQYF. CDR3 sequence (DNA): TGTGCCAGCAGTTTCGAGAGGGGCACAGATACGCAGTATTTT.

This clonotype showed up just a few times. This chain joins TRBV9 and TRBJ2-3; 9 bases map to TRBD2. V shed 0 bases, J shed 6 bases, and the junction held 8 bases outside the gene matches. The CDR3 is made up of 16 amino acids. Per the germline V gene, CDR1 is SGDLS and CDR2 is YYNGEE. The CDR3 DNA reads as TGTGCCAGCAGCGTAGACCTAGCGGGGCCCGGGGATACGCAGTATTTT. This encodes CASSVDLAGPGDTQYF. Full variable domain (missing parts from reference TRBV9 and TRBJ2-3): DSGVTQTPKHLITATGQRVTLRCSPRSGDLSVYWYQQSLDQGLQFLIQYYNGEERAKGNILERFSAQQFPDLHSELNLSSLELGDSALYFCASSVDLAGPGDTQYFGPGTRLTVL.

The chain has TRBV5-6 and TRBJ1-3; D is possibly TRBD1 (6 bases). The CDR3 is made up of 16 amino acids. Trimming cost V 4 bases and J 2 bases, with 16 bases left between them. CDR1 is SGHDT, CDR2 YYEEEE, per germline. In DNA, the CDR3 is TGTGCCAGCAGCCACAGGGTGTTAATTACTGGAAACACCATATATTTT. It specifies CASSHRVLITGNTIYF.

The chain combines TRBV5-1 with TRBJ2-5; D gene ambiguous. The CDR3 is 13 residues long. Looked up from germline, CDR1 is SGHRS and CDR2 is YFSETQ. V lost 3 bases and J lost 5, with 11 bases in between. CDR3 coding DNA: TGCGCCAGCAGCTCTGGTCCGAGGGAGACCCAGTACTTC. Amino acid sequence: CASSSGPRETQYF.

The table lists this clonotype with many counts. This sequence joins TRBV5-1 and TRBJ2-7; 7 bases agree with TRBD2. CDR3 length: 13 amino acids. The germline V gene has CDR1 SGHRS and CDR2 YFSETQ. Trimming took 2 bases from V and 4 from J; bases not matched to a gene: 3. Here the CDR3 reads CASSFFSGYEQYF. The CDR3, as DNA: TGCGCCAGCAGCTTCTTTAGCGGGTACGAGCAGTACTTC.

This clonotype was found many times. The CDR3, as DNA: TGCGCCAGCAGCTACCAACTAGCGGGAGCATCGGATACGCAGTATTTT. Translated, it gives CASSYQLAGASDTQYF. The chain couples TRBV5-1 to TRBJ2-3, with TRBD2 matching 11 bases. Germline V gene sequence: CDR1 SGHRS, CDR2 YFSETQ. The CDR3 length is 16 residues. V shed 3 bases, J shed 6 bases, and the junction held 9 bases outside the gene matches.

There are many counts of this clonotype. The gene calls are TRBV2 and TRBJ2-7; possible D gene TRBD1, 6 bases. This CDR3 region has 17 residues. V gave up 10 bases and J gave up 0 bases, with 25 bases separating them. From germline, CDR1 is SNHLY and CDR2 FYNNEI. In nucleotides, the CDR3 is TGTGCCACCGCCTTAACGGGACAACTGATGAGCTCCTACGAGCAGTACTTC. Protein: CATALTGQLMSSYEQYF.

The CDR3 reads CASSLTQGAFEKLFF. DNA for the CDR3: TGTGCCAGCAGCTTAACCCAGGGGGCGTTTGAAAAACTGTTTTTT. The rearrangement uses TRBV7-9 and TRBJ1-4; 8 bases fit TRBD1. The length of the CDR3 is 15 residues. V lost 2 bases, J lost 7 bases, and 6 bases stayed unmatched. The germline V gene has CDR1 SEHNR and CDR2 FQNEAQ (reference sequence).

This clonotype was seen many times. This chain connects TRBV11-2 to TRBJ2-4, with 10 bases identical to TRBD2. V shed 6 bases and J 5 bases; nucleotides not matched to a gene: 4. This CDR3 has 14 residues. The germline V gene has CDR1 SGHAT and CDR2 FQNNGV. The chain's CDR3 is CASREAGGENIQYF. The CDR3 coding sequence is TGTGCCAGCAGAGAAGCGGGAGGGGAAAACATTCAGTACTTC.

This clonotype was counted many times. The chain is built from TRBV19 and TRBJ2-7; D tentatively fits TRBD1 or TRBD2 (5 bases each). The V end lost 8 bases, the J end lost 2 bases, and 19 bases lay between the germline ends. Germline CDR1 is LNHDA and CDR2 is SQIVND (reference sequence). This CDR3 has 15 amino acids. CDR3 protein: CASQTGRRGPYEQYF. CDR3 nucleotide sequence: TGTGCCAGTCAGACGGGGCGCCGAGGGCCCTACGAGCAGTACTTC.

This rearrangement joins TRBV7-9 to TRBJ1-4; 7 bases agree with TRBD1. The V gene's germline CDR1 is SEHNR and CDR2 FQNEAQ (reference sequence). V trimming: 4 bases; J trimming: 7 bases; junction bases outside the gene matches: 3. There are 13 residues in the CDR3. The CDR3 nucleotides are TGTGCCAGCAGCTCAGGGGGAGGTGAAAAACTGTTTTTT. This codes for CASSSGGGEKLFF.

V usage is TRBV25-1 and J usage is TRBJ2-6; TRBD2 is a possible D gene (5 bases). V shed 0 bases and J shed 1 base, with 7 bases lying between them. The CDR3 length is 16 residues. Germline CDR1 MGHDK, CDR2 SYGVNS. The CDR3 loop is CASSEYRGSGANVLTF. CDR3 nucleotide sequence: TGTGCCAGCAGTGAATATCGGGGATCTGGGGCCAACGTCCTGACTTTC.

This clonotype was found a few times. This chain connects TRBV19 to TRBJ2-1, with 7 nucleotides matching TRBD2. The CDR3 is 17 residues long. Germline CDR1 and CDR2: LNHDA and SQIVND (reference sequence). Losses at the gene ends were 2 bases for V and 3 bases for J; bases not matched to a gene: 10. CDR3 amino acids: CASSISGGVTGYNEQFF. In nucleotides, the CDR3 is TGTGCCAGTAGTATATCGGGGGGAGTTACAGGCTACAATGAGCAGTTCTTC. Filled out from reference TRBV19 and TRBJ2-1, the complete variable domain reads DGGITQSPKYLFRKEGQNVTLSCEQNLNHDAMYWYRQDPGQGLRLIYYSQIVNDFQKGDIAEGYSVSREKKESFPLTVTSAQKNPTAFYLCASSISGGVTGYNEQFFGPGTRLTVL.

This clonotype was counted many times. This chain links TRBV5-1 with TRBJ2-1; TRBD1 matches at 11 bases. CDR1 is SGHRS and CDR2 is YFSETQ in the germline V gene. Trimming at V came to 0 bases and at J to 12 bases, leaving 5 bases not matched to a gene. There are 14 residues in the CDR3. The CDR3 DNA sequence: TGCGCCAGCAGCTTGGGGACAGGGGGCGCTCGGCAGTTCTTC. It codes for CASSLGTGGARQFF.

This clonotype was found many times. This chain joins TRBV30 and TRBJ2-7; TRBD1 might be the D (5 bases). Per germline, CDR1 GTSNPN and CDR2 SVGIG (reference sequence). The V gene lost 1 base and the J gene lost 6 bases, with 13 bases spanning the gap. The CDR3 covers 13 residues. Written as DNA, the CDR3 is TGTGCCTGGAGTGCCGGCAGGGCCCTCGAGCAGTACTTC. The encoded protein is CAWSAGRALEQYF.

The genes are TRBV29-1 and TRBJ2-1; the match to TRBD2 covers 7 bases. Germline V gene lookup returns CDR1 SQVTM and CDR2 ANQGSEA. The junction had 11 bases not matched to a gene; V was cut back by 6 bases and J by 12 bases. The CDR3 is 12 amino acids. The CDR3 DNA reads TGCAGCGTCCAACTAGCGAGTACTGGGCAGTTCTTC. It encodes CSVQLASTGQFF.

This clonotype was counted only a few times. The chain combines TRBV2 with TRBJ2-2; 12 bases are a match to TRBD2. CDR3 length: 15 residues. V dropped 6 bases and J dropped 8; count of bases not matched to a gene: 7. Germline lookup yields CDR1 SNHLY and CDR2 FYNNEI. CDR3 region: CASRWTSGNPGELFF. DNA for the CDR3: TGTGCCAGCAGATGGACTAGCGGGAATCCTGGGGAGCTGTTTTTT.